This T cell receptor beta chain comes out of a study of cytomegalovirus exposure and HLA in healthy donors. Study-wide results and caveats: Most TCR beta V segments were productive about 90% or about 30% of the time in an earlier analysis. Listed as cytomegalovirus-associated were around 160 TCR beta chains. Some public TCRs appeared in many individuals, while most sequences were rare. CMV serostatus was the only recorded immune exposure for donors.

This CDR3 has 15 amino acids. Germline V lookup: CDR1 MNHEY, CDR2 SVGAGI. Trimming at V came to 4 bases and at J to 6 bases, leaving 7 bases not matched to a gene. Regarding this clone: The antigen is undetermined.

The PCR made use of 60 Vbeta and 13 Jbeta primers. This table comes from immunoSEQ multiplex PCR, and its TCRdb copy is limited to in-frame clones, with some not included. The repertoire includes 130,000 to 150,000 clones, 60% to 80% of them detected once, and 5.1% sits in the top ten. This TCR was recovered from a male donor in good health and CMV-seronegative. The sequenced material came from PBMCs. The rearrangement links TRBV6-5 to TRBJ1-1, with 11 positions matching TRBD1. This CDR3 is CASSSGQGASSEAFF. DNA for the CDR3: TGTGCCAGCAGTTCCGGACAGGGGGCGAGTTCTGAAGCTTTCTTT.